This T cell receptor (beta chain) derives from a study of CD8 T cells in ankylosing spondylitis. Study-level findings and limits: Reportedly, disease-linked clones are significantly enriched in ankylosing spondylitis patients' matched synovial fluid. Ankylosing spondylitis blood appeared to carry a characteristic TCR beta motif of seven to nine highly homologous variants.

The authors made TCR beta libraries by quantitative 5'-RACE with molecular barcodes. A single record per CDR3 protein comes from TCRdb applying MiXCR to the 5' RACE reads. The sample has approximately 350,000 distinct CDR3 sequences; under 15% are singletons. This clonotype showed up just a few times. Its antigen is not known. Germline loops: CDR1 DFQATT, CDR2 SNEGSKA (reference sequence). Trimming at V came to 5 bases and at J to 4 bases, leaving 8 bases not matched to a gene. The CDR3 has 14 amino acids. This clonotype was sampled from a male donor with ankylosing spondylitis or in good health (not recorded which). Sequencing was done on a sample of blood, either unsorted or a sorted T cell fraction (not recorded which). The chain combines TRBV20-1 with TRBJ2-3; 8 bases fit TRBD2. The DNA for the CDR3 is TGCAGTGCTGCCGGGAGGGCTTGGGCAGATACGCAGTATTTT. It codes for CSAAGRAWADTQYF.